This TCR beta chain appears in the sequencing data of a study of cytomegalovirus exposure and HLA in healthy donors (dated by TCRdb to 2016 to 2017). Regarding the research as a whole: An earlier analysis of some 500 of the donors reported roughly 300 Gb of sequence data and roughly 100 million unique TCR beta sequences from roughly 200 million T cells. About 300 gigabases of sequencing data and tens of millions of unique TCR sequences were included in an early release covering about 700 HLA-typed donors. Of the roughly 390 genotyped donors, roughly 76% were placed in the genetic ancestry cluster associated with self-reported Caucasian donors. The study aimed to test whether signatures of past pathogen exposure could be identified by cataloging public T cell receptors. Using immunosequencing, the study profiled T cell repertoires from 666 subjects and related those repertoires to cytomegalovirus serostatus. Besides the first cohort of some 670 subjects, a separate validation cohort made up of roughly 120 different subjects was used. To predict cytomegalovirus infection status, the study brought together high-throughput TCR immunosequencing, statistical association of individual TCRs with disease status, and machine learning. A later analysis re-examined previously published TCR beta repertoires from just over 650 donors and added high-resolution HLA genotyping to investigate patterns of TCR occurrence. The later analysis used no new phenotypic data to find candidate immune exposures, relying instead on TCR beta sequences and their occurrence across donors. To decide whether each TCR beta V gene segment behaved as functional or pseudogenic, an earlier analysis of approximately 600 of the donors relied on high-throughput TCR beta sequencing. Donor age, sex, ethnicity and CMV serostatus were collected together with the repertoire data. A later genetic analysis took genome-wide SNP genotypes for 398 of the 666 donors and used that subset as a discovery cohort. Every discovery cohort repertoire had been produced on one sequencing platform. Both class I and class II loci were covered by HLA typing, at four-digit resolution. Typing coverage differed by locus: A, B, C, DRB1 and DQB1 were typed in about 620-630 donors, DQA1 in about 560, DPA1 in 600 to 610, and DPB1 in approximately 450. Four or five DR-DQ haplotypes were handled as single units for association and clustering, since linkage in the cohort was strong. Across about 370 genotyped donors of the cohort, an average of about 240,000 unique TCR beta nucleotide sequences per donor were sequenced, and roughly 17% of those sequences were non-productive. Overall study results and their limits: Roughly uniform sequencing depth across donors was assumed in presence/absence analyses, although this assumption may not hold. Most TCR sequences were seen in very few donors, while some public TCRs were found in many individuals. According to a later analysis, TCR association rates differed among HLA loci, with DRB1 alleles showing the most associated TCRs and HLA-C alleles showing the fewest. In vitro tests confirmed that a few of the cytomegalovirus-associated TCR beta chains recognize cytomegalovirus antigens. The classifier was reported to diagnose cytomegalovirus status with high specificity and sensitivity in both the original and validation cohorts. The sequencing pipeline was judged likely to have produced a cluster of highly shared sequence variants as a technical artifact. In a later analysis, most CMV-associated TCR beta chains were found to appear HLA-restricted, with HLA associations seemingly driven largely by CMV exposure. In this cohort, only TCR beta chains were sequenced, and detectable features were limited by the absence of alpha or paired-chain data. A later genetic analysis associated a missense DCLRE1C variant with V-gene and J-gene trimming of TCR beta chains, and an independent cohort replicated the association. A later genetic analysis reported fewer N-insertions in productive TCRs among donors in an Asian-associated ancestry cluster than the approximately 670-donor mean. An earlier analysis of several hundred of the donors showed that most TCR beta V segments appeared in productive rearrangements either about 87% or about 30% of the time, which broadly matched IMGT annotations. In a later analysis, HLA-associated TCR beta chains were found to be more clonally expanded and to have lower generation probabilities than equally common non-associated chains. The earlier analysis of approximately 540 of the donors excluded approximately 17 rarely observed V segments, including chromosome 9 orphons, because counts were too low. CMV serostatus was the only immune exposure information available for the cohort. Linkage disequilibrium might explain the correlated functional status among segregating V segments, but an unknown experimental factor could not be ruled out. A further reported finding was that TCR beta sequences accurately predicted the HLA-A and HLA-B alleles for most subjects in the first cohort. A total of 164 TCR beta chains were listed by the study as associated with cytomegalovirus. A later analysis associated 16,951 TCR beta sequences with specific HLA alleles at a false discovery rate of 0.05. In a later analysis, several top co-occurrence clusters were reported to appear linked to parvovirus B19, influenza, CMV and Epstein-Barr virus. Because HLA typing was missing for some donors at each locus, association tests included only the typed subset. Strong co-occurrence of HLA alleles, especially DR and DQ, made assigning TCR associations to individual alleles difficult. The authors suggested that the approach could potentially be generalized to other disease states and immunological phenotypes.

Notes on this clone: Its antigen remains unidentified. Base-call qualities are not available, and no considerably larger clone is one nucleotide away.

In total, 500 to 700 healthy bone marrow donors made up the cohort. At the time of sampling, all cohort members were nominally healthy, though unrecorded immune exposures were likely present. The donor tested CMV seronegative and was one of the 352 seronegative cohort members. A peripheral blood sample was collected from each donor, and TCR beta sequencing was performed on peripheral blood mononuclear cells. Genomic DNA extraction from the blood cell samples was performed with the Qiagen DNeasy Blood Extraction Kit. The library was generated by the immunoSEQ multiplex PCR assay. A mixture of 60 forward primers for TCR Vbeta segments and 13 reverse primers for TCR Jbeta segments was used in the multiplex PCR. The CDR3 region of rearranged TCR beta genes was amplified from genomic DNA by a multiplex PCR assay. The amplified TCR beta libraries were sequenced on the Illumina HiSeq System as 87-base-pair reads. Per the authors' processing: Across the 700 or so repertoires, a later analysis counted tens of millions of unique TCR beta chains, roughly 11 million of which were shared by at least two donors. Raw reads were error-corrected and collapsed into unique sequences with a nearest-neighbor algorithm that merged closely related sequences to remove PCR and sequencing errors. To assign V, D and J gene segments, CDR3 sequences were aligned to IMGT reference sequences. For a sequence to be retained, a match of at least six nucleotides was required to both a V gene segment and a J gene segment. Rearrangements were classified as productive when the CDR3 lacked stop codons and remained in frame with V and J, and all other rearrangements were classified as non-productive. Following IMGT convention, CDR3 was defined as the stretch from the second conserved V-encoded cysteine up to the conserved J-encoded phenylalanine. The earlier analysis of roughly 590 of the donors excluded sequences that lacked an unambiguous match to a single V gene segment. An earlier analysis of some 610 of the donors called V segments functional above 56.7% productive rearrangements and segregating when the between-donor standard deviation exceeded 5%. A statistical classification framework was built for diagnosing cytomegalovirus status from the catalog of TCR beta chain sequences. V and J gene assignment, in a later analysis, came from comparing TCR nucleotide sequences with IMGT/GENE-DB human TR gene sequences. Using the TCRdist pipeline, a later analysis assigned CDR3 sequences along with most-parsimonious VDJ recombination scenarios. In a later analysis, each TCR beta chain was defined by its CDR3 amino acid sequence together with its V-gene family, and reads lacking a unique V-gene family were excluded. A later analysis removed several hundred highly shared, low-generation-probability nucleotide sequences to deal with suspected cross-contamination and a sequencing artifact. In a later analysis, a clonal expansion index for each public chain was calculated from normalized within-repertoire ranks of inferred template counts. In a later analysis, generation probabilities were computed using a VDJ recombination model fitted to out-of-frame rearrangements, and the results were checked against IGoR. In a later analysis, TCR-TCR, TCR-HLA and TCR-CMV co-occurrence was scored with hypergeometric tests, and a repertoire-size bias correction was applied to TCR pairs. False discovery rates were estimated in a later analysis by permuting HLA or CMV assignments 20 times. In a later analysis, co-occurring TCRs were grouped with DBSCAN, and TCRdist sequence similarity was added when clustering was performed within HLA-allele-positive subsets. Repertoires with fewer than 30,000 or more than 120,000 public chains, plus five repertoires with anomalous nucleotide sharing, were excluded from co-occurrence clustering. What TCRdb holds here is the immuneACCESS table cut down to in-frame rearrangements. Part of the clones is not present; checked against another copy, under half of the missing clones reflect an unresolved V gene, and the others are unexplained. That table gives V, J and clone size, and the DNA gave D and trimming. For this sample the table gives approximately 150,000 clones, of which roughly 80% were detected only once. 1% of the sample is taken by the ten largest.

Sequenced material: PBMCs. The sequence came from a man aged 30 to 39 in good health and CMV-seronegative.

For the CDR3, the sequence is CSVGENTGELFF. Read as DNA, the sequence is TGCAGCGTGGGAGAGAACACCGGGGAGCTGTTTTTT. In this chain, TRBV29-1 is recombined with TRBJ2-2, and the D gene may be TRBD2, 5 bases matching. Including cysteine and phenylalanine, the CDR3 has 12 amino acids. Of all the DNA, just the CDR3 is kept, 36 bases in frame from base 1. The V end loses 6 bases and the J end loses 1 base, and a stretch of 6 bases separates them. CDR1 and CDR2 (SQVTM, ANQGSEA) derive from the germline V gene.